These 13 T cell receptor beta chains were sequenced from one sample in a study of breast tumors, draining lymph nodes, adjacent tissues. Breast cancer patients provided tissue from their axillary draining lymph nodes. MiXCR was run by TCRdb on the multiplex PCR reads, yielding one entry per CDR3 protein. The data show about 89,000 distinct CDR3 sequences, with approximately 30% seen just once and over 7.5% held by the top ten. Sequenced: axillary lymph node tissue. These receptors were obtained from a female donor with breast cancer. Some clones in this sample may be carry-over from other donors' samples.

This clonotype appeared many times. One end of the junction does not line up with germline, which may come from a read error. This chain connects TRBV6-5 to TRBJ2-3; no reliable D call. This CDR3 is built from 15 residues. Germline V gives CDR1 MNHEY, CDR2 SVGAGI. CDR3 region: CASSHSANRYVTQYF. The DNA of the CDR3 is TGTGCCAGCAGTCACTCGGCCAATCGTTACGTGACGCAGTATTTT.

A remark on this clonotype: The CDR3 does not close with the conserved phenylalanine or tryptophan, likely indicating a read error. The DNA is left out, because the CDR3 cannot be placed on it with certainty; the CDR3 is given as TCRdb lists it. The V gene is TRBV20-1, the J gene TRBJ1-2. Germline values: CDR1 DFQATT, CDR2 SNEGSKA (reference sequence). The CDR3 is 14 residues long, counting both termini. The CDR3 protein is CSAREGRSTYGCTL.

This clonotype was seen more than once but under ten times. A much larger clone is a single base away; this may be a read error. This chain joins TRBV9 and TRBJ2-1, with 8 bases lining up with TRBD1. Germline-derived CDR1 and CDR2 are SGDLS and YYNGEE. The CDR3 is 16 amino acids. The CDR3 is CASSVQDRGTINAQFF. The CDR3 DNA follows: TGTGCCAGCAGCGTCCAAGACAGGGGCACAATCAATGCGCAGTTCTTC.

This clonotype was found many times. V and J are TRBV5-4 and TRBJ2-6; no clear D gene. CDR3 length: 18 amino acids. CDR1 and CDR2 (germline): SGHNT, YYREEE (reference sequence). The V end was cut by 4 bases, the J end by 0 bases, with 17 bases between. The CDR3 sequence is CASSPTVTDVSGANVLTF. As DNA, the CDR3 is TGTGCCAGCAGCCCCACAGTGACCGACGTCTCTGGGGCCAACGTCCTGACTTTC.

For this clonotype: The junction departs from the called germline gene at one end, perhaps through a read error. The V gene is TRBV7-2, the J gene TRBJ2-5, with D perhaps TRBD2 (5 bases). The CDR3 sequence is 15 residues long. Germline V CDR1 and CDR2: SGHTA, FQGNSA. The CDR3 sequence is CASSPRISAVEAQYF. The CDR3 nucleotides are TGTGCCAGCAGCCCAAGGATCAGCGCTGTGGAGGCCCAGTATTTC.

This clonotype was seen a single time. The chain uses TRBV7-2 and TRBJ2-3, with 8 positions matching TRBD2. Germline-derived CDR1 and CDR2 are SGHTA and FQGNSA. The ends lost 4 bases at V and 4 bases at J; junction bases unmatched: 7. The CDR3 has 15 residues. CDR3 protein: CTSSWPGTRADTQYF. The DNA of the CDR3 is TGTACCAGCAGCTGGCCCGGGACTAGGGCAGATACGCAGTATTTT.

With regard to this clonotype: This is likely a read error, given that the CDR3 carries no conserved phenylalanine or tryptophan at its end. The chain recombines TRBV7-7 with TRBJ2-5; TRBD1 is a possible D gene (6 bases). From germline, CDR1 is SSHAT and CDR2 FNYEAQ (reference sequence). V lost 5 bases, J lost 2 bases, and 12 bases lay in between. This CDR3 spans 14 amino acids. The CDR3, as DNA: TGTGCCAGCAGCCCACAGGGTTTTCAAGAGACCCAGTACCAC. Translation gives CASSPQGFQETQYH.

This clonotype was picked up many times. The gene calls are TRBV28 and TRBJ2-5, with 8 bases identical to TRBD2. Germline V lookup: CDR1 MDHEN, CDR2 SYDVKM. V dropped 8 bases and J dropped 1; count of bases not matched to a gene: 9. The CDR3 extends over 15 amino acids. The CDR3 DNA reads TGTGCCAGCTTGACAAGCGGGGGTCCCCAAGAGACCCAGTACTTC. Protein product: CASLTSGGPQETQYF. The entire variable domain, with the rest obtained from reference TRBV28 and TRBJ2-5, is as follows: DVKVTQSSRYLVKRTGEKVFLECVQDMDHENMFWYRQDPGLGLRLIYFSYDVKMKEKGDIPEGYSVSREKKERFSLILESASTNQTSMYLCASLTSGGPQETQYFGPGTRLLVL.

This clonotype was seen ten or more times. The chain combines TRBV19 with TRBJ1-5; no definite D call. This CDR3 region has 15 residues. Germline V lookup: CDR1 LNHDA, CDR2 SQIVND (reference sequence). Trimming stripped 0 bases from V and 1 base from J, with 7 bases between. CDR3 DNA sequence: TGTGCCAGTAGTATAGAGGGCAGGAGCAATCAGCCCCAGCATTTT. Its translation is CASSIEGRSNQPQHF.

This rearrangement joins TRBV19 to TRBJ2-2; a weak D match, TRBD1 (5 bases). V dropped 1 base and J dropped 4 bases, with 13 bases sitting between them. CDR1 and CDR2 (germline): LNHDA, SQIVND (reference sequence). This CDR3 is built from 16 residues. DNA for the CDR3: TGTGCCAGTAGTATAGGGGTGGCTGGGGCCACCGGGGAGCTGTTTTTT. This translates into CASSIGVAGATGELFF.

A few counts support this clonotype. V and J are TRBV5-4 and TRBJ2-7, with D possibly matching TRBD2 (6 bases). The V end lost 2 bases, the J end lost 2 bases, and 11 bases lay between the germline ends. Germline CDR1 and CDR2: SGHNT and YYREEE (reference sequence). This CDR3 has 14 residues. The CDR3 nucleotides are TGTGCCAGCAGCTTAGGCGGGACCCCCTACGAGCAGTACTTC. The encoded protein is CASSLGGTPYEQYF.

This clonotype was observed many times. V gene TRBV6-5 combines with J gene TRBJ2-7, with D possibly TRBD1 on 5 matching bases. Per germline, CDR1 MNHEY and CDR2 SVGAGI. V shed 0 bases and J shed 6 bases, with 9 bases lying between them. This CDR3 is built from 13 residues. The DNA for the CDR3 is TGTGCCAGCAGTTACTCGATTACAGGCGAGCAGTACTTC. Its protein product is CASSYSITGEQYF.

This clonotype was observed many times. The CDR3 DNA follows: TGCAGCGTTGTCCAGTCAGCTAATGAAAAACTGTTTTTT. Translating it yields CSVVQSANEKLFF. The chain has TRBV29-1 and TRBJ1-4; D is unresolved. Looked up from germline, CDR1 is SQVTM and CDR2 is ANQGSEA. The CDR3 loop spans 13 amino acids. The V gene lost 4 bases and the J gene lost 3 bases, with 9 bases spanning the gap.